This T cell receptor (beta chain) came from a study of graft-versus-host responses after intestinal transplantation. Study-level information: Grafts that recipients had were multivisceral, liver-intestinal, or isolated intestinal transplants.

The CDR3 is 15 residues long. Findings and caveats of the study: Circulating GvH clones peaking coincided with falling HvG clones soon after transplant.

This clone turned up a few times. Its antigen is not known. The protocol was immunoSEQ multiplex PCR, while the TCRdb copy is restricted to in-frame clones and leaves out a portion. This sample has 6,000 to 8,000 clones; 83% occur once, and the top ten carry approximately 8.1%. Graft tissue was processed to release intraepithelial and lamina propria lymphocytes. Sequences were derived from ileum tissue, sampled 300 to 310 days after intestinal transplant. This chain uses TRBV12-2 with TRBJ2-3. TRBV12-2 is deemed a pseudogene. The sequence was collected from a human patient who received an intestinal transplant, so some T cells may come from the graft donor. CDR3 in amino acids: CASRLETESTDTQYF. The CDR3 bases are TGTGCAAGTCGCTTAGAGACGGAAAGCACAGATACGCAGTATTTT.